The 19 T cell receptor beta chains below come from one sample, sequenced in a study of blood T cell repertoires in COVID-19 (dated by TCRdb to between 2020 and 2021). The library relied on the immunoSEQ multiplex PCR assay. TCRdb carries this immuneACCESS record with in-frame sequences only. Its versions omit some clonotypes, under half of them owing to an unresolved V gene in the studies checked, with the rest unexplained. The sample table shows 140,000 or so clones, and 84% are seen once. The ten largest clones add up to 4.5% to 6% of the sample. The sequenced sample consisted of peripheral blood. The receptors derive from a human donor in a cohort sampled during active COVID-19.

This chain connects TRBV4-1 to TRBJ1-1; a weak D match, TRBD1 (6 bases). V dropped 4 bases and J dropped 3 bases, with 12 bases sitting between them. The germline V gene has CDR1 MGHRA and CDR2 YSYEKL. CDR3 length: 14 residues. The CDR3 nucleotides read TGCGCCAGCAGCCCGGGGGGCGCGGACACTGAAGCTTTCTTT. It codes for CASSPGGADTEAFF.

The V and J genes are TRBV15 and TRBJ2-5; a possible D gene is TRBD2 (7 bases). The CDR3 totals 15 residues. Germline V gene data show CDR1 as LNHNV and CDR2 as YYDKDF (reference sequence). Trimming stripped 0 bases from V and 5 bases from J, with 13 bases between. The CDR3 coding sequence is TGTGCCACCAGCAGAGATAAGGGGGGAGGGGAGACCCAGTACTTC. Its protein is CATSRDKGGGETQYF.

The V and J genes are TRBV10-2 and TRBJ2-7; 10 bases line up with TRBD1. The trim removed 6 bases at V and 2 bases at J, leaving 4 bases unmatched. The CDR3 length is 14 residues. Germline V lookup: CDR1 WSHSY, CDR2 SAAADI. The chain's CDR3 is CASRTGQGTYEQYF. In nucleotides, the CDR3 is TGCGCCAGCAGGACGGGACAGGGGACCTACGAGCAGTACTTC.

The V call is TRBV28, the J call TRBJ1-6; 8 positions agree with TRBD1. Germline CDR1 MDHEN, CDR2 SYDVKM. V lost 8 bases, J lost 7 bases, and 4 bases stayed unmatched. The length of the CDR3 is 13 residues. For the CDR3, the DNA is TGTGCCAGCGAGGACAGGGCAAATTCACCCCTCCACTTT. Translation gives CASEDRANSPLHF.

In this sample, this clone turned up once. The rearrangement uses TRBV4-2 and TRBJ2-1; TRBD2 aligns across 15 bases. The CDR3 is 18 residues long. Trimming took 3 bases from V and 2 from J; bases not matched to a gene: 5. Germline V gives CDR1 LGHNA, CDR2 YNFKEQ. The CDR3 sequence: CASSHGLAGGPPYNEQFF. The CDR3 nucleotides are TGTGCCAGCAGCCACGGACTAGCGGGGGGGCCCCCCTACAATGAGCAGTTCTTC.

This rearrangement joins TRBV30 to TRBJ1-5, with 7 nucleotides matching TRBD1. Germline lookup yields CDR1 GTSNPN and CDR2 SVGIG (reference sequence). V dropped 3 bases and J dropped 6; count of bases not matched to a gene: 5. There are 13 residues in the CDR3. CDR3 nucleotides: TGTGCCTGGAGCCGACAGGGTCGTCAGCCCCAGCATTTT. This codes for CAWSRQGRQPQHF. Complete variable domain (other parts from reference TRBV30 and TRBJ1-5): SQTIHQWPATLVQPVGSPLSLECTVEGTSNPNLYWYRQAAGRGLQLLFYSVGIGQISSEVPQNLSASRPQDRQFILSSKKLLLSDSGFYLCAWSRQGRQPQHFGDGTRLSIL.

This clone was detected once. V usage is TRBV6-1 and J usage is TRBJ1-2; the D gene is possibly TRBD1 (5 bases). The CDR3 is made up of 17 amino acids. V lost 6 bases to trimming and J lost 3 bases, with 23 bases between them. Germline values: CDR1 MNHNS, CDR2 SASEGT. CDR3 DNA: TGTGCCAGCAGCGAATACAAACCCTCAGGGAGGCACTATGGCTACACCTTC. Translating it yields CASSEYKPSGRHYGYTF.

The J gene is TRBJ2-7, the V gene TRBV23-1; 10 bases line up with TRBD2. TRBV23-1 is sorted into the ORF group, with uncertain function. The CDR3 covers 17 residues. V was pared by 8 bases and J by 3 bases, with 16 bases of the junction left unmatched. In DNA form, the CDR3 reads TGCGCCAGCGTCACGCCTAGCGGGGGTCCAGGGATCTACGAGCAGTACTTC. Protein sequence: CASVTPSGGPGIYEQYF.

The chain links TRBV30 to TRBJ2-1; D might be TRBD1 (5 bases). Trimming left V 4 bases short and J 12 bases short, with 19 bases between. CDR1 GTSNPN and CDR2 SVGIG come from the germline V gene (reference sequence). The CDR3 is 13 residues long. In DNA, the CDR3 is TGTGCCTGGACCCCCCTCTTAAGAAGGGGGCAGTTCTTC. As protein: CAWTPLLRRGQFF. The whole variable domain, remainder taken from reference TRBV30 and TRBJ2-1, is SQTIHQWPATLVQPVGSPLSLECTVEGTSNPNLYWYRQAAGRGLQLLFYSVGIGQISSEVPQNLSASRPQDRQFILSSKKLLLSDSGFYLCAWTPLLRRGQFFGPGTRLTVL.

The chain links TRBV7-2 to TRBJ1-5, with TRBD1 identical over 7 bases. Trimming cost V 5 bases and J 6 bases; bases outside gene matches: 7. This CDR3 has 14 amino acids. Germline CDR1 is SGHTA and CDR2 is FQGNSA. The DNA for the CDR3 is TGTGCCAGCAGCCGGGACAGTAATCCTCAGCCCCAGCATTTT. Translation: CASSRDSNPQPQHF.

This sequence joins TRBV10-3 and TRBJ2-7; D unclear. The V gene lost 3 bases and the J gene lost 4 bases, with 7 bases spanning the gap. Germline V CDR1 and CDR2: ENHRY, SYGVKD. The CDR3 is 12 residues long. The CDR3 DNA reads TGTGCCATCAGTGACCCCAGGTACGAGCAGTACTTC. Residues: CAISDPRYEQYF.

CDR3 loop: CASRGRTYNEQFF. CDR3 bases: TGTGCCAGCAGGGGGCGAACCTACAATGAGCAGTTCTTC. The chain joins TRBV3-1 (or the pseudogene TRBV3-2) to TRBJ2-1; possibly TRBD1 for D (5 bases). Trimming pared 6 bases from V and 2 bases from J, leaving 8 bases between. The CDR3 consists of 13 residues. From germline, CDR1 is LGHDT and CDR2 YNNKEL (reference sequence).

The chain combines TRBV2 with TRBJ1-2; the D gene is possibly TRBD1 (6 bases). The germline V and J ends were trimmed by 6 bases and 4 bases, with 18 bases remaining between them. This CDR3 has 15 residues. Germline V gene lookup returns CDR1 SNHLY and CDR2 FYNNEI. The CDR3 region is CASSLSRGTGYGYTF. DNA for the CDR3: TGTGCCAGCAGCCTTTCCAGGGGAACAGGCTATGGCTACACCTTC. Full variable domain (missing parts from reference TRBV2 and TRBJ1-2): EPEVTQTPSHQVTQMGQEVILRCVPISNHLYFYWYRQILGQKVEFLVSFYNNEISEKSEIFDDQFSVERPDGSNFTLKIRSTKLEDSAMYFCASSLSRGTGYGYTFGSGTRLTVV.

The gene calls are TRBV30 and TRBJ1-2; 8 bases match TRBD1. The CDR3 covers 14 residues. Germline values: CDR1 GTSNPN, CDR2 SVGIG (reference sequence). The V gene end was trimmed by 4 bases and the J gene end by 6 bases; junction bases not matched to a gene: 10. In nucleotides, the CDR3 is TGTGCCTGGACCCCCCGGGACAGGTGGGATGGCTACACCTTC. As protein: CAWTPRDRWDGYTF.

This chain uses TRBV7-9 with TRBJ1-2; tentatively, D is TRBD1 (5 bases). CDR1 is SEHNR and CDR2 is FQNEAQ in the germline V gene (reference sequence). CDR3 length: 14 residues. V was shortened by 1 base and J by 3 bases, with 9 bases between the two germline ends. The CDR3 loop reads CASSLEAGHYGYTF. Written as DNA, the CDR3 is TGTGCCAGCAGCTTAGAAGCAGGGCACTATGGCTACACCTTC.

The chain combines TRBV19 with TRBJ2-4, with 7 nucleotides matching TRBD1. Germline lookup yields CDR1 LNHDA and CDR2 SQIVND (reference sequence). V gave up 6 bases and J gave up 2 bases; unmatched junction bases: 7. The CDR3 consists of 15 residues. CDR3 DNA: TGTGCCAGTAGCAGTCCGGGACAGACCAAAAACATTCAGTACTTC. Translation: CASSSPGQTKNIQYF. The full variable domain, with the rest looked up from reference TRBV19 and TRBJ2-4, is DGGITQSPKYLFRKEGQNVTLSCEQNLNHDAMYWYRQDPGQGLRLIYYSQIVNDFQKGDIAEGYSVSREKKESFPLTVTSAQKNPTAFYLCASSSPGQTKNIQYFGAGTRLSVL.

This rearrangement joins TRBV7-3 to TRBJ2-3; D might be TRBD2 (5 bases). V dropped 0 bases and J dropped 4 bases, with 5 bases sitting between them. The CDR3 consists of 13 residues. Germline values: CDR1 SGHTA, CDR2 FQGTGA. CDR3 protein: CASSLTEADTQYF. The CDR3 DNA follows: TGTGCCAGCAGCTTAACGGAGGCAGATACGCAGTATTTT. Full variable domain (missing parts from reference TRBV7-3 and TRBJ2-3): GAGVSQTPSNKVTEKGKYVELRCDPISGHTALYWYRQSLGQGPEFLIYFQGTGAADDSGLPNDRFFAVRPEGSVSTLKIQRTERGDSAVYLCASSLTEADTQYFGPGTRLTVL.

The rearrangement joins TRBV5-5 to TRBJ1-4; TRBD1 matches at 10 bases. This CDR3 comprises 19 residues. Trimming cost V 1 base and J 0 bases; bases outside gene matches: 9. The germline CDR1 and CDR2 sequences are SGHKS and YYEKEE (reference sequence). The CDR3 coding sequence is TGTGCCAGCAGCTTGACCCCGGGACAGGGGAGGTCAACTAATGAAAAACTGTTTTTT. Protein product: CASSLTPGQGRSTNEKLFF.

The chain links TRBV6-5 to TRBJ2-1; tentative D call: TRBD1 (6 bases). Germline loops: CDR1 MNHEY, CDR2 SVGAGI. The CDR3 consists of 14 residues. Trimming removed 10 bases at V and 0 bases at J, with 13 bases between. CDR3: CATRQASSYNEQFF. The CDR3 coding sequence is TGTGCCACACGACAGGCTAGCTCCTACAATGAGCAGTTCTTC.